This TCR beta chain was recorded in a study of blood T cell repertoires in COVID-19. Enrolment of Seattle patients took place during active infection, and they were followed longitudinally. Trimming cost V 8 bases and J 5 bases, with 13 bases left between them. CDR1 ENHRY and CDR2 SYGVKD come from the germline V gene. The CDR3 covers 13 residues. The protocol was immunoSEQ multiplex PCR, while the TCRdb copy is restricted to in-frame clones and leaves out a portion. This sample has under 90,000 clones, with roughly nine tenths found just once. This TCR came from a man aged 35-49 years with COVID-19, enrolled during active disease. The genes are TRBV10-3 and TRBJ1-5; a weak D match, TRBD1 (5 bases). The sample was peripheral blood. CDR3 in DNA: TGTGCCATCGGGGGACTCAGGGATCAGCCCCAGCATTTT. It is translated as CAIGGLRDQPQHF.